This T cell receptor (beta chain) is from a study of blood T cells in healthy people across ages. Germline loops: CDR1 MNHEY, CDR2 SVGEGT. This CDR3 is built from 13 residues. Using a J-beta primer mix together with a sample-barcoded 5' primer, a second PCR was run for about 6 to 12 cycles. TCRdb reprocessed the 5' RACE reads with MiXCR, giving one entry per CDR3 protein. The table records 1.5 million to 2 million distinct CDR3 sequences, roughly 52% of them present only once. Remarks on this clonotype: A read error is possible here, since a much larger clone lies one base away.

This TCR derives from a middle-aged woman in good health. The specimen was blood. The genes are TRBV6-2 or TRBV6-3 and TRBJ2-3, with D possibly matching TRBD2 (6 bases). The CDR3 coding sequence is TGTGCCATCCAGTCGGGGGAAACAGAGACGCAGTATTTT. This codes for CAIQSGETETQYF.